Detailed here is one T cell receptor beta chain. CDR3 length: 15 amino acids. V dropped 0 bases and J dropped 1 base, with 7 bases sitting between them. Per germline, CDR1 LNHDA and CDR2 SQIVND (reference sequence). This record belongs to a study of blood T cell repertoires in COVID-19. Whole-study context: Sources were T cells, B-cell-depleted T cells, or PBMCs; the material itself was cDNA or gDNA.

Participant ages covered roughly 18 to 89 years across 20 to 25 US areas. Grouping used clinical history reported by participants in a survey and questionnaire. Assay used: immunoSEQ multiplex PCR; TCRdb lists only in-frame clones, some missing. The table lists 200,000 to 250,000 clones, approximately 85% of them singletons. The receptor was derived from a woman in her forties or fifties who had recovered from COVID-19. The V call is TRBV19, the J call TRBJ1-3, with D uncertain. The sample consisted of PBMCs or T cells enriched from blood (not recorded which). The CDR3 DNA follows: TGTGCCAGTAGTATAGAGAACAGTTCTGGAAACACCATATATTTT. Translating it yields CASSIENSSGNTIYF.